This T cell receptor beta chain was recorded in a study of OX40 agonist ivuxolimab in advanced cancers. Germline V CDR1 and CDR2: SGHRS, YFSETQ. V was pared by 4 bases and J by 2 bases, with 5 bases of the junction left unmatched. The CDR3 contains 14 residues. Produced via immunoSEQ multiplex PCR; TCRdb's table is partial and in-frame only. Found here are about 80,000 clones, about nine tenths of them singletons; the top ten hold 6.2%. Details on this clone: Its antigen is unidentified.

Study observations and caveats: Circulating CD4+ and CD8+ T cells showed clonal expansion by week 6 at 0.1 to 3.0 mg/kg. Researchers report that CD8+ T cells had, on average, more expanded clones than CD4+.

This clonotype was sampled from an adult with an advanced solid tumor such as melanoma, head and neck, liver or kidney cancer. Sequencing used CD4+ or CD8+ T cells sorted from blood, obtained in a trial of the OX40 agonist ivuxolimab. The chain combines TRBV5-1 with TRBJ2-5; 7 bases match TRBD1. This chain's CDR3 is CASSEGADQETQYF. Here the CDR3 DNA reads TGCGCCAGCAGCGAGGGGGCGGATCAAGAGACCCAGTACTTC.